This T cell receptor (beta chain) is drawn from a study of regulatory T cells in long-lasting Graves disease (dated by TCRdb to about 2021). A note on the overall study: Patients with newly diagnosed Graves' disease had been on antithyroid drugs for under 3 months. TCR sequencing covered around 13 persistent and roughly 20 newly diagnosed Graves' disease patients, around 35 samples in total. The study was conducted in China and was registered as a clinical trial. This study used TCR sequencing and RNA sequencing of peripheral blood to compare persistent Graves' disease patients against newly diagnosed Graves' disease patients. What the work shows at the level of the full study, not this receptor alone: TRBV28, TRBJ1-2 and TRBJ2-5 were preferentially used in persistent disease, while TRBV20-1 and TRBJ2-1 were favored in newly diagnosed disease. Patients with persistent disease shared more public clonotypes (approximately 2,500) than newly diagnosed patients did (966). Compared with newly diagnosed patients, patients with persistent Graves' disease had lower TCR Shannon entropy and fewer highly expanded clones, which suggests clonal expansion. The small sample size was acknowledged by the authors as a limitation that may reduce accuracy. Only the TCR beta chain was sequenced and analyzed. Because the primary lesion, thyroid tissue, could not be accessed, the study looked at peripheral blood alone.

The time point label for this specimen denotes: newly diagnosed GD, antithyroid drugs for less than 3 months. For both TCR sequencing and RNA sequencing, RNA was extracted from PBMCs in TRIzol. Graves' disease was diagnosed according to American Thyroid Association guidelines. Patients were recruited from an endocrinology department in Xi'an, China. Each patient gave 9 to 10 milliliters of peripheral blood, collected in an EDTA anticoagulant tube. Ficoll Paque Plus density gradient separation was used to isolate PBMCs, and no further T cell sorting was performed. RNA quality was checked with an Agilent 2100 Bioanalyzer and agarose gel, and concentration with a NanoDrop 2000. Libraries were made using multiplex PCR. Sequenced on an Illumina HiSeq 4000. TCR beta libraries were built with iRepertoire HTBI primers and Arm-PCR amplification of CDR3 regions. Gel purification was performed on PCR products prior to sequencing. The original methods were these. Across samples, 60 to 80 TRBV and 13 to 15 TRBJ segments were identified and used for gene usage analysis of CDR3 amino acid clonotypes. COPE and FqMerger were used to merge filtered high-quality paired reads into contigs. BLAST was used to align contigs to the IMGT TRBV, TRBD and TRBJ reference genes, and CDR3 was defined following IMGT. Any clonotype with a frequency above 0.1% was counted as a highly expanded clone. Shannon entropy was used to measure repertoire diversity, and the Gini coefficient was used to measure V-J evenness. Clonotypes shared by more than one individual were considered public. TCRdb took the public reads, trimmed them with fastp at Q25, ran MiXCR for clone calling and kept in-frame beta chains. Every entry covers one CDR3 protein and lists the most common genes and DNA from its rows. TCRdb's processing, not the authors' own work, is the source of the V and J calls. In this sample the table shows 420,000 or so distinct CDR3 sequences, 16% of which occur a single time. The top ten clones comprise about 23% of the sample.

Note on this clonotype: The antigen this receptor binds is unknown. Base quality data are lacking; no much larger clone is found one base away.

The CDR3, from cysteine to phenylalanine, totals 13 residues. The retained sequence is limited to the CDR3, 39 bases, with the frame set at the first base. CDR1 MNHNS and CDR2 SASEGT are derived from the germline V gene. Clipping removes 5 bases from V and 3 bases from J, with 3 as the unmatched junction base count. A further study also used this sample, focusing on T cells in Graves' hyperthyroidism and ophthalmopathy. In that second paper, the authors write: A patient counted as having stable Graves' hyperthyroidism if no progression to ophthalmopathy occurred over 18 months of follow-up. Hyperthyroidism patients were newly diagnosed, had a disease duration of under 2 months, and were aged 18 to 65 years. Patients with uncontrolled infections, other autoimmune diseases, pregnancy or lactation were excluded. Diagnoses were established on the basis of clinical symptoms, serum thyroxine and TRAb, thyroid ultrasound, and orbital computed tomography. A first-round RT-PCR of the TCR CDR3 used the HTBI primer set with the Qiagen OneStep RT-PCR kit. Most expanded thyroid clonotypes (frequency above 0.001) were also found in blood, which suggests that blood repertoires may mirror thyroid immune responses. A model built on a 13 V-J signature distinguished ophthalmopathy from stable hyperthyroidism, reaching about 89% sensitivity and about 81% specificity in cross-validation and 80%/75% in testing. In validation, the model predicted progression to ophthalmopathy with about 71% sensitivity and 72% to 75% specificity, a median of 6.5 months before onset. TCR V-J signatures able to tell the groups apart were searched for in a discovery cohort of 90 to 100 patients, of whom around 43 had Graves' ophthalmopathy and 55 to 60 had stable Graves' hyperthyroidism. Prospective prediction of ophthalmopathy was tested in an independent validation cohort of 18 to 20 hyperthyroidism patients and roughly 16 patients who later progressed to ophthalmopathy. The approximately 100 discovery patients were divided at random into training and test sets in a 7:3 ratio. In addition, the study compared T-cell repertoires in thyroid tissue and in blood from several Graves' hyperthyroidism patients. Once sampling was done, hyperthyroidism patients were given methimazole at a starting dose of 30 mg daily, whereas ophthalmopathy patients were given high-dose intravenous methylprednisolone. A second multiplex PCR round built the libraries, followed by size selection and purification. The libraries were sequenced on an Illumina HiSeq2000 using paired-end 100 bp reads. Raw data were processed with SOAPnuke, discarding reads with adapters, uncalled bases, mean Phred below 15, or no exact constant-primer or identifier match. COPE v1.2.5 was used to merge the high-quality paired reads, and each unique nucleotide sequence was defined as a clonotype. MiTCR v1.1 was used to align the clonotypes against IMGT TRBV, TRBD and TRBJ reference segments. Analysis was restricted to V-J combinations with a frequency above 0.0001, which covered roughly 99% of repertoires. The TCS score was defined as the ratio of F50 (clonal expansion) to E x V (chaos), calculated using BLOSUM62-based TCRdist between CDR3 peptides within each V-J. Welch's t-statistics and random forest reduced roughly 530 V-J features to around 14, which were used in a naive Bayes classifier (R e1071). Sample size was not statistically predetermined, and blinding of investigators to group allocation was not performed. TCR Vbeta CDR3 sequencing of roughly 140 peripheral blood samples (over 40 ophthalmopathy, approximately 80 hyperthyroidism and around 17 progressor patients) is reported in the paper.

The chain joins TRBV6-1 to TRBJ2-7; TRBD1 agrees with 8 junctional bases. Here the sequenced sample was peripheral blood mononuclear cells (PBMCs), taken at new diagnosis, from a patient treated with antithyroid drugs. The source is a woman under 30 with Graves disease. Donor details come from another sample of the same person, matched by shared clones. The CDR3 protein: CASSPGQVYEQYF. The DNA reads as follows: TGTGCCAGCAGTCCGGGACAGGTCTACGAGCAGTACTTC.